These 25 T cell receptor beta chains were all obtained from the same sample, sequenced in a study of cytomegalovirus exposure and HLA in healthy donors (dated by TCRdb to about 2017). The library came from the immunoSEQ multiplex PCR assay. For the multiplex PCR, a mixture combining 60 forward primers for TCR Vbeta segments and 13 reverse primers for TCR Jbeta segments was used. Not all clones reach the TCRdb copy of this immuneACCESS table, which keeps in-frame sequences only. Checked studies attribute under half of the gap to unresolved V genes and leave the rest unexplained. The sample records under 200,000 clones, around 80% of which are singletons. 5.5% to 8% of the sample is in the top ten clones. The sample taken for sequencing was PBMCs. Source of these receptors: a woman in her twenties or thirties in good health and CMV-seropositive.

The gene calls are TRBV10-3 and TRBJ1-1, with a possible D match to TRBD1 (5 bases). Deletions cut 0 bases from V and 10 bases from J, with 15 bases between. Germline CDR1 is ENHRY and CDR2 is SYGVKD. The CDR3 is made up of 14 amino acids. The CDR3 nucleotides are TGTGCCATCAGTGAGTCGACTCGGGGGTTCGCAGCTTTCTTT. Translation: CAISESTRGFAAFF.

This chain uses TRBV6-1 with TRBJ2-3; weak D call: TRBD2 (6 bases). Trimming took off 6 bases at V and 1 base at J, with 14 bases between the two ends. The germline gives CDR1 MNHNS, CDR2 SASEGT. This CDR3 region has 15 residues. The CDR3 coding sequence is TGTGCCAGCAGCCACCGGGGGACTGGCACAGATACGCAGTATTTT. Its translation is CASSHRGTGTDTQYF.

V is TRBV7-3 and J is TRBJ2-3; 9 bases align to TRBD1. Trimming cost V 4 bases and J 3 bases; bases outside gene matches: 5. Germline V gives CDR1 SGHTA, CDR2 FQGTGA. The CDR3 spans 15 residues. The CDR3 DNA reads TGTGCCAGCAGCTCGACAGGGGGGGTAACAGATACGCAGTATTTT. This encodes CASSSTGGVTDTQYF.

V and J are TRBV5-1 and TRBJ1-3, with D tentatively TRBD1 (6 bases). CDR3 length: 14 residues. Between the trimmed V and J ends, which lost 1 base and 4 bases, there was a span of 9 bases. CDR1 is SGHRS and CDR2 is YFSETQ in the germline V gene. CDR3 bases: TGCGCCAGCAGCTTGTTCGGACAGGGAAACACCATATATTTT. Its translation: CASSLFGQGNTIYF.

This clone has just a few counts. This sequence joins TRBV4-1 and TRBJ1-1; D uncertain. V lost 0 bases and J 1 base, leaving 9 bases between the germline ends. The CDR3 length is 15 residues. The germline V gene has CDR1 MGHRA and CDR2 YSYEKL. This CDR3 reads CASSQDSSWNTEAFF. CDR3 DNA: TGCGCCAGCAGCCAAGATTCCAGTTGGAACACTGAAGCTTTCTTT.

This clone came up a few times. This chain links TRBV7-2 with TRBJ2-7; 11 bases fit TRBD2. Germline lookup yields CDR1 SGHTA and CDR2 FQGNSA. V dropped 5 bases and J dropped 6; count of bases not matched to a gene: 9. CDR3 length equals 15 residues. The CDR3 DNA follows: TGTGCCAGCAGCCTCCTTAGCGGGGGGGCCGCCGAGCAGTACTTC. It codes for CASSLLSGGAAEQYF.

The CDR3 sequence is CASSLNWRGKLFF. As DNA, the CDR3 is TGTGCCAGCAGCTTAAATTGGCGGGGAAAACTGTTTTTT. The chain links TRBV11-2 to TRBJ1-4; D not resolved. Looked up from germline, CDR1 is SGHAT and CDR2 is FQNNGV. V lost 2 bases, J lost 10 bases, and 11 bases lay in between. The CDR3 runs to 13 residues.

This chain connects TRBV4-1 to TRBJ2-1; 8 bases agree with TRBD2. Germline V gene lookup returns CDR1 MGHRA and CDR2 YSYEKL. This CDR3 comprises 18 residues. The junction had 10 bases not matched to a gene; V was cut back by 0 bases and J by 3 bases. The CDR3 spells CASSQDRSGGAIYNEQFF. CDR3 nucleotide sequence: TGCGCCAGCAGCCAAGATCGATCGGGGGGGGCGATCTACAATGAGCAGTTCTTC.

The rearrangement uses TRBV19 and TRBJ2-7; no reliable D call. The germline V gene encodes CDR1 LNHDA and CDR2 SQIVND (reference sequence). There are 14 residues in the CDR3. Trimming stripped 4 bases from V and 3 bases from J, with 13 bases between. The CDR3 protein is CASSRSVIGYEQYF. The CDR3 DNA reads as TGTGCCAGTAGTAGGTCGGTTATCGGCTACGAGCAGTACTTC.

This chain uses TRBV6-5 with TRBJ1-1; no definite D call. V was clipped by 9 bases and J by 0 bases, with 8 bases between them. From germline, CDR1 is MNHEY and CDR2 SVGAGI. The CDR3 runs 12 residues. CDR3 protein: CARPLLNTEAFF. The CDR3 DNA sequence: TGTGCCAGACCCCTATTGAACACTGAAGCTTTCTTT.

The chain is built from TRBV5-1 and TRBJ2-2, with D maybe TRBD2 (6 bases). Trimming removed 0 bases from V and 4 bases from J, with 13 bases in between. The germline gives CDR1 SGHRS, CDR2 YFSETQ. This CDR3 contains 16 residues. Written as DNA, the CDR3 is TGCGCCAGCAGCTTGGTGGCAGTCGGGGGCACCGGGGAGCTGTTTTTT. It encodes CASSLVAVGGTGELFF.

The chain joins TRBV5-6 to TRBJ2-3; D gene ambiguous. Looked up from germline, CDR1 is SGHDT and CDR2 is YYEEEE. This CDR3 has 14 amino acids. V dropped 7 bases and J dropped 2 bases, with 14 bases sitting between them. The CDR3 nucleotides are TGTGCCAGCCTTCGCCGGAGACTCACAGATACGCAGTATTTT. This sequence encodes CASLRRRLTDTQYF.

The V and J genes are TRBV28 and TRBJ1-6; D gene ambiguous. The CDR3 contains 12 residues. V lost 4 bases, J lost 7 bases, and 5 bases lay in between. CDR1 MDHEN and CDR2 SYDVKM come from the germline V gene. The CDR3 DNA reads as TGTGCCAGCAGTTCAATCAATTCACCCCTCCACTTT. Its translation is CASSSINSPLHF.

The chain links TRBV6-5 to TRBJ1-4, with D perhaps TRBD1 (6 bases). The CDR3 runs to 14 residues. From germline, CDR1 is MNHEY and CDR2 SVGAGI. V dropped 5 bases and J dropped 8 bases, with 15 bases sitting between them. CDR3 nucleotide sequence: TGTGCCAGCAGTCCTCATTTACAGGGCGAAAAACTGTTTTTT. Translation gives CASSPHLQGEKLFF.

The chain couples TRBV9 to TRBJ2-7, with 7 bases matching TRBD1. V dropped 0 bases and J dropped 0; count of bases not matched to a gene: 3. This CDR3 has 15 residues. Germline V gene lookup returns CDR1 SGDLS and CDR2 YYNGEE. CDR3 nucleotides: TGTGCCAGCAGCGTAGGGGACAGTATCTCCTACGAGCAGTACTTC. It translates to CASSVGDSISYEQYF.

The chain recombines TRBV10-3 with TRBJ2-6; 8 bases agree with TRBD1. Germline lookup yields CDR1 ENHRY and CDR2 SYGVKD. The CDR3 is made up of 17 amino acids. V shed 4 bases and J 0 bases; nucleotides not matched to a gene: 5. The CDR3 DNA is TGTGCCATCAGTGGGCAGGGGGCCTTCTCTGGGGCCAACGTCCTGACTTTC. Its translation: CAISGQGAFSGANVLTF.

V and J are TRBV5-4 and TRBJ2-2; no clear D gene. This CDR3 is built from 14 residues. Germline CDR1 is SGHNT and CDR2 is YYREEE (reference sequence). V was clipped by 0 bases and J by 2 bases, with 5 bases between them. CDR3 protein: CASSLGSNTGELFF. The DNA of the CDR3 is TGTGCCAGCAGCTTGGGTTCTAACACCGGGGAGCTGTTTTTT.

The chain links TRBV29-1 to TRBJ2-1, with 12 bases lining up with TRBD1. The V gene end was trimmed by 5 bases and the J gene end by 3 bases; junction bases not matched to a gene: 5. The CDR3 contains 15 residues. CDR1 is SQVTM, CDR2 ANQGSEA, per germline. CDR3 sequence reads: CSVRGDRGHYNEQFF. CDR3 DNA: TGCAGCGTTAGGGGGGACAGGGGGCACTACAATGAGCAGTTCTTC.

CDR3 in amino acids: CASSTWTGVQETQYF. Written as DNA, the CDR3 is TGTGCCAGCAGCACATGGACAGGGGTCCAAGAGACCCAGTACTTC. The rearrangement links TRBV11-3 to TRBJ2-5, with TRBD1 matching 9 bases. CDR1 is SGHNT and CDR2 is YENEEA in the germline V gene. The CDR3 loop spans 15 amino acids. Trimming at V came to 5 bases and at J to 1 base, leaving 5 bases not matched to a gene.

CDR3 in amino acids: CASSYRDRIYEQYF. For the CDR3, the DNA is TGTGCCAGCAGTTACCGGGACAGAATCTACGAGCAGTACTTC. This chain joins TRBV6-6 and TRBJ2-7, with 7 bases identical to TRBD1. Germline V gene sequence: CDR1 MNHNY, CDR2 SVGAGI (reference sequence). The CDR3 is 14 amino acids. V shed 2 bases, J shed 3 bases, and the junction held 4 bases outside the gene matches.

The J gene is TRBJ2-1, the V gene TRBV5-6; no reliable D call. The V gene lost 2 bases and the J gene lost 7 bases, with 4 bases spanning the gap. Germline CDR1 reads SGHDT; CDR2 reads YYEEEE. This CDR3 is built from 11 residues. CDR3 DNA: TGTGCCAGCAGCTTTTCTAATGAGCAGTTCTTC. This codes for CASSFSNEQFF.

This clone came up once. The CDR3 region is CASRIGQVYGYTF. CDR3 nucleotide sequence: TGTGCCAGCAGGATAGGACAGGTCTATGGCTACACCTTC. The J gene is TRBJ1-2, the V gene TRBV28, with TRBD1 matching 7 bases. V dropped 6 bases and J dropped 4; count of bases not matched to a gene: 5. CDR1 is MDHEN, CDR2 SYDVKM, per germline. This CDR3 has 13 residues.

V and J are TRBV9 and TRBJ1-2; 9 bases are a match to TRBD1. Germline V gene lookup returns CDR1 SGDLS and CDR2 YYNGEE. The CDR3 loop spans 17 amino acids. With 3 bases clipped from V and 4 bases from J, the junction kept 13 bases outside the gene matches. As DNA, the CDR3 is TGTGCCAGCAGCGCAACAGGGGGCCGCCGACTCATCTATGGCTACACCTTC. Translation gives CASSATGGRRLIYGYTF.

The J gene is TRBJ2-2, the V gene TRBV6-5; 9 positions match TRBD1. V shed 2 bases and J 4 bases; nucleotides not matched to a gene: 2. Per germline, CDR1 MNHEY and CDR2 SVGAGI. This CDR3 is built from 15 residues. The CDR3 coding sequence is TGTGCCAGCAGTTACGGGACAGGGATCACCGGGGAGCTGTTTTTT. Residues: CASSYGTGITGELFF.

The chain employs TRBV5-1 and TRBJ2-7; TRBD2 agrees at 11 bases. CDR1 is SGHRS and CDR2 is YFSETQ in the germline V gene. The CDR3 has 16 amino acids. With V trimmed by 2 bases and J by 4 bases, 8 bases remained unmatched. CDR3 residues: CASSLLAGASSYEQYF. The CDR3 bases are TGCGCCAGCAGCTTACTAGCGGGGGCCTCAAGTTACGAGCAGTACTTC.